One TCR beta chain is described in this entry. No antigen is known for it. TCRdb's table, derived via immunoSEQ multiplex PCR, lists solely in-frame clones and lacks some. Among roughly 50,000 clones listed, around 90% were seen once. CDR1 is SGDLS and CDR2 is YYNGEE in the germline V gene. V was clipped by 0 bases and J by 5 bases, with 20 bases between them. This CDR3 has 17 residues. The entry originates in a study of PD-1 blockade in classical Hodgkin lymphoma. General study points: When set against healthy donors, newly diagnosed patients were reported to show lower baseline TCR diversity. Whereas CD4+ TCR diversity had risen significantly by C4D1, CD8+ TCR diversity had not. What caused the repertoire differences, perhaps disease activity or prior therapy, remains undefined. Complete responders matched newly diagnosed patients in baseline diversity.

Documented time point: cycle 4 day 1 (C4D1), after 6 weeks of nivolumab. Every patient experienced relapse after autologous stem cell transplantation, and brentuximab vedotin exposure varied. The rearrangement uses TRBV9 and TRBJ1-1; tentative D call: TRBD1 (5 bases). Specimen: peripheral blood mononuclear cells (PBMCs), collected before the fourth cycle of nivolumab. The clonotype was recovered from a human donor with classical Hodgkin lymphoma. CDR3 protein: CASSVGDSPHGGTEAFF. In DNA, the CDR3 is TGTGCCAGCAGCGTAGGAGACAGTCCCCACGGGGGGACTGAAGCTTTCTTT.